A single sample gave rise to the 29 T cell receptor beta chains below, sequenced in a study of T cells after yellow fever vaccination. TCRdb ran MiXCR on the 5' RACE reads and lists one entry per CDR3 protein. This sample has about 69,000 distinct CDR3 sequences, with 5% to 6.5% found just once. The sample here was CD4+ T cells sorted from PBMCs, taken more than 14 days after the first yellow fever vaccination. The receptors come from a man younger than 35 who received the YFV17D yellow fever vaccine.

In its sample, this clonotype was seen many times. This rearrangement joins TRBV29-1 to TRBJ2-5; TRBD1 matches at 7 bases. This CDR3 has 12 amino acids. Trimming cost V 6 bases and J 7 bases; bases outside gene matches: 8. Germline V gene lookup returns CDR1 SQVTM and CDR2 ANQGSEA. CDR3 sequence: CSVRDSEWTQYF. The CDR3 DNA is TGCAGCGTAAGGGACAGCGAATGGACCCAGTACTTC.

This clonotype was counted between two and nine times. The chain has TRBV15 and TRBJ1-2, with D unclear. Trimming shortened V by 0 bases and J by 4 bases, and 9 bases separated the two germline ends. In germline, CDR1 is LNHNV, CDR2 YYDKDF (reference sequence). The length of the CDR3 is 14 residues. The CDR3: CATSRDSGSYGYTF. The CDR3 coding sequence is TGTGCCACCAGCAGAGATTCCGGCAGCTATGGCTACACCTTC.

This clonotype was picked up many times. The rearrangement joins TRBV5-1 to TRBJ2-7, with 10 nucleotides matching TRBD1. Germline assignment: CDR1 SGHRS and CDR2 YFSETQ. The length of the CDR3 is 14 residues. Losses at the gene ends were 2 bases for V and 8 bases for J; bases not matched to a gene: 7. CDR3: CASSLGTGENKQYV. DNA of the CDR3: TGCGCCAGCAGCTTAGGGACAGGGGAAAATAAGCAGTACGTC.

This clonotype appeared many times. The J gene is TRBJ2-7, the V gene TRBV5-1, with D perhaps assigned TRBD1 or TRBD2 (5 bases each). V lost 3 bases and J 3 bases, leaving 13 bases between the germline ends. Germline V lookup: CDR1 SGHRS, CDR2 YFSETQ. CDR3 length equals 14 residues. CDR3 region: CASSSGTVVYEQYF. CDR3 bases: TGCGCCAGCAGCTCCGGGACCGTTGTCTACGAGCAGTACTTC.

The sample holds one count of this clonotype. This may come from a read error, since a much larger clone is one base off. The chain links TRBV6-2 or TRBV6-3 to TRBJ1-4, with D hard to call. Germline loops: CDR1 MNHEY, CDR2 SVGEGT. This CDR3 has 15 residues. The CDR3 region has the DNA TGTGCCGGCAGTTACTCGACGGCTACTTATGAAAAACTGTTTTTT. Its protein product is CAGSYSTATYEKLFF.

At least ten counts were recorded for this clonotype. The rearrangement links TRBV14 to TRBJ2-5; 9 positions agree with TRBD2. The CDR3 length is 14 residues. V lost 5 bases, J lost 1 base, and 2 bases stayed unmatched. Germline V gives CDR1 SGHDN, CDR2 FVKESK. The CDR3 spells CASSVAGVQETQYF. The DNA of the CDR3 is TGTGCCAGCAGCGTAGCGGGGGTCCAAGAGACCCAGTACTTC. Full variable domain (remainder filled in from reference TRBV14 and TRBJ2-5): EAGVTQFPSHSVIEKGQTVTLRCDPISGHDNLYWYRRVMGKEIKFLLHFVKESKQDESGMPNNRFLAERTGGTYSTLKVQPAELEDSGVYFCASSVAGVQETQYFGPGTRLLVL.

This clonotype was picked up many times. The chain is built from TRBV12-3 or TRBV12-4 and TRBJ2-5; 12 bases line up with TRBD1. Trimming removed 6 bases from V and 5 bases from J; junction bases left unmatched: 13. The CDR3 has 17 residues. CDR3 coding DNA: TGTGCCAGCAGCAGTCCCGGGACAGGGGGCGAGAAGGAGACCCAGTACTTC. Residues: CASSSPGTGGEKETQYF.

In this sample, this clonotype turned up many times. Its ends do not fully match the called genes, so a read error is possible. This rearrangement joins TRBV6-5 to TRBJ2-3, with 13 bases lining up with TRBD2. CDR1 is MNHEY, CDR2 SVGAGI, per germline. This CDR3 region has 16 residues. The DNA for the CDR3 is TGTGCCAGCAGTGACTCAACTAGCGGGGGGGCTGATACGCAGTATTTT. Amino acid sequence: CASSDSTSGGADTQYF.

The chain joins TRBV9 to TRBJ2-6; 9 positions agree with TRBD1. The CDR3 spans 17 residues. The V gene end was trimmed by 5 bases and the J gene end by 1 base; junction bases not matched to a gene: 7. Germline V CDR1 and CDR2: SGDLS, YYNGEE. The DNA for the CDR3 is TGTGCCAGCAGATATGAGACAGGGGGGTCTGGGGCCAACGTCCTGACTTTC. Its translation is CASRYETGGSGANVLTF.

This clonotype was observed many times. The V and J genes are TRBV20-1 and TRBJ2-5; a weak D match, TRBD2 (5 bases). Germline loops: CDR1 DFQATT, CDR2 SNEGSKA (reference sequence). CDR3 length: 12 amino acids. The germline V and J ends were trimmed by 5 bases and 2 bases, with 9 bases remaining between them. The CDR3 sequence is CSADQRQETQYF. CDR3 nucleotides: TGCAGTGCTGACCAGCGGCAAGAGACCCAGTACTTC.

This clonotype was recorded many times. J is TRBJ2-1 and V is TRBV3-1; 8 bases are a match to TRBD2. CDR1 LGHDT and CDR2 YNNKEL come from the germline V gene (reference sequence). CDR3 length: 13 residues. V dropped 4 bases and J dropped 10; count of bases not matched to a gene: 6. DNA of the CDR3: TGTGCCAGCAGCCCCCGAGAGCGGGGGGAGCAGTTCTTC. Its protein product is CASSPRERGEQFF.

This clonotype appeared many times. The chain combines TRBV20-1 with TRBJ2-5; TRBD1 matches 8 bases. Germline CDR1 is DFQATT and CDR2 is SNEGSKA (reference sequence). The CDR3 contains 12 residues. V dropped 6 bases and J dropped 5; count of bases not matched to a gene: 5. The CDR3 DNA follows: TGCAGTGCCGGGACAGGTCGGGAGACCCAGTACTTC. Translated, it gives CSAGTGRETQYF.

This clonotype was seen many times. The chain couples TRBV20-1 to TRBJ1-4, with 9 positions matching TRBD1. CDR3 size: 14 residues. The germline V gene has CDR1 DFQATT and CDR2 SNEGSKA (reference sequence). V lost 4 bases, J lost 5 bases, and 5 bases stayed unmatched. Written as DNA, the CDR3 is TGCAGTGCTACCAGACAGGGGGTGAATGAAAAACTGTTTTTT. Amino acids: CSATRQGVNEKLFF.

This clonotype came up many times. The chain has TRBV5-1 and TRBJ2-7; TRBD2 might be the D (6 bases). CDR3 size: 14 residues. CDR1 is SGHRS and CDR2 is YFSETQ in the germline V gene. V lost 4 bases to trimming and J lost 4 bases, with 15 bases between them. The CDR3 region has the DNA TGCGCCAGCAGCCTGGGGGAGGACTATTACGAGCAGTACTTC. Translating gives CASSLGEDYYEQYF.

This clonotype was observed many times. J is TRBJ1-4 and V is TRBV20-1, with no clear D. The CDR3 covers 16 residues. CDR1 and CDR2 from the germline V gene are DFQATT and SNEGSKA (reference sequence). Trimming stripped 0 bases from V and 2 bases from J, with 13 bases between. DNA for the CDR3: TGCAGTGCTAGAGATGACGGGAAAGGGACTAATGAAAAACTGTTTTTT. This translates into CSARDDGKGTNEKLFF.

This clonotype has a count of ten or more. This chain links TRBV7-9 with TRBJ1-1; possibly TRBD1 for D (6 bases). Trimming left V 0 bases short and J 0 bases short, with 14 bases between. The CDR3 loop spans 17 amino acids. Germline CDR1 SEHNR, CDR2 FQNEAQ (reference sequence). CDR3 DNA: TGTGCCAGCAGCTTAGCTTCCCGGGGGGCAATGAACACTGAAGCTTTCTTT. Translating gives CASSLASRGAMNTEAFF. The full variable domain, with the rest looked up from reference TRBV7-9 and TRBJ1-1, is DTGVSQNPRHKITKRGQNVTFRCDPISEHNRLYWYRQTLGQGPEFLTYFQNEAQLEKSRLLSDRFSAERPKGSFSTLEIQRTEQGDSAMYLCASSLASRGAMNTEAFFGQGTRLTVV.

This clonotype was seen ten or more times. V and J are TRBV6-5 and TRBJ1-5; 9 bases are shared with TRBD1. This CDR3 has 16 residues. J gave up 6 bases and V 1 base, and 7 bases lay outside the gene matches. CDR1 is MNHEY, CDR2 SVGAGI, per germline. The CDR3 nucleotides read TGTGCCAGCAGTTACTTCGGACAGGGGAGGCGTCAGCCCCAGCATTTT. Translating gives CASSYFGQGRRQPQHF.

In its sample, this clonotype was seen many times. The chain has TRBV18 and TRBJ1-1; D remains unclear. Germline lookup yields CDR1 KGHSH and CDR2 LQKENI. Trimming cost V 3 bases and J 1 base, with 9 bases left between them. This CDR3 region has 14 residues. CDR3 coding DNA: TGTGCCAGCTCACCGGCGGTCTCGAACACTGAAGCTTTCTTT. Translation gives CASSPAVSNTEAFF.

This clonotype was counted many times. The chain combines TRBV5-1 with TRBJ1-4; 7 bases agree with TRBD1. Trimming removed 4 bases from V and 8 bases from J; junction bases left unmatched: 8. CDR1 and CDR2 (germline): SGHRS, YFSETQ. This CDR3 comprises 14 residues. The CDR3 reads CASSRTGGSEKLFF. In DNA, the CDR3 is TGCGCCAGCAGCCGGACAGGCGGTAGCGAAAAACTGTTTTTT.

This clonotype was seen at least ten times. The chain links TRBV7-2 to TRBJ2-5; no clear D gene. Trimming took 3 bases from V and 5 from J, leaving 22 bases between them. The CDR3 is 17 residues long. Germline-derived CDR1 and CDR2 are SGHTA and FQGNSA. CDR3 sequence (DNA): TGTGCCAGCAGCTTTTGGTCGGGTCGGTCAGGTGGGGAGACCCAGTACTTC. Protein: CASSFWSGRSGGETQYF.

This clonotype was observed many times. The genes are TRBV29-1 and TRBJ2-3, with 11 positions matching TRBD2. V dropped 4 bases and J dropped 0; count of bases not matched to a gene: 3. This CDR3 spans 15 amino acids. CDR1 and CDR2 from the germline V gene are SQVTM and ANQGSEA. The CDR3 here is CSVATSGASTDTQYF. The CDR3 DNA reads TGCAGCGTTGCGACTAGCGGGGCCAGCACAGATACGCAGTATTTT.

At least ten counts were recorded for this clonotype. The V gene is TRBV7-3, the J gene TRBJ2-3; the match to TRBD2 covers 14 bases. The CDR3 has 16 amino acids. CDR1 and CDR2 (germline): SGHTA, FQGTGA. V lost 5 bases and J lost 3; bases outside the gene matches: 4. DNA for the CDR3: TGTGCCAGCAGCCTCTGGACTAGCGGGGGGACAGATACGCAGTATTTT. Translated, it gives CASSLWTSGGTDTQYF.

This clonotype has more than one count but fewer than ten. The chain couples TRBV20-1 to TRBJ2-1, with 9 positions matching TRBD2. The germline gives CDR1 DFQATT, CDR2 SNEGSKA (reference sequence). This CDR3 spans 14 amino acids. The V and J ends lost 6 bases and 9 bases, in that order; junction bases with no gene match: 12. This CDR3 reads CSAPPRTSDAEQFF. In DNA, the CDR3 is TGCAGTGCCCCTCCGAGGACTAGCGATGCTGAGCAGTTCTTC.

This clonotype showed up many times. The chain combines TRBV5-1 with TRBJ2-3, with 9 bases aligning to TRBD2. Germline loops: CDR1 SGHRS, CDR2 YFSETQ. Unmatched junction bases numbered 5, after V lost 4 bases and J lost 5 bases. The CDR3 has 14 residues. The CDR3 spells CASSGGGAGDTQYF. The CDR3 region has the DNA TGCGCCAGCAGCGGCGGGGGGGCTGGAGATACGCAGTATTTT.

This clonotype showed up just a few times. The chain combines TRBV18 with TRBJ1-6; TRBD1 matches at 8 bases. This CDR3 is built from 15 residues. Germline CDR1 and CDR2: KGHSH and LQKENI. V lost 6 bases and J lost 10; bases outside the gene matches: 11. CDR3 protein: CASSPNGQGRSPLHF. The CDR3, as DNA: TGTGCCAGCTCCCCAAATGGACAGGGAAGGTCACCCCTCCACTTT. Filled out from reference TRBV18 and TRBJ1-6, the complete variable domain reads NAGVMQNPRHLVRRRGQEARLRCSPMKGHSHVYWYRQLPEEGLKFMVYLQKENIIDESGMPKERFSAEFPKEGPSILRIQQVVRGDSAAYFCASSPNGQGRSPLHFGNGTRLTVT.

This clonotype came up a few times. The chain links TRBV6-6 to TRBJ1-2; weak D call: TRBD1 (6 bases). In germline, CDR1 is MNHNY, CDR2 SVGAGI (reference sequence). V lost 4 bases, J lost 6 bases, and 9 bases lay in between. This CDR3 has 12 amino acids. The CDR3 region has the DNA TGTGCCAGCAGTTTTCGGACAGATGGCTACACCTTC. This gives the protein CASSFRTDGYTF.

This clonotype turned up a few times. This could be a read error, since a much larger clone is one nucleotide away. V and J are TRBV15 and TRBJ1-2; D not certain. This CDR3 contains 15 residues. The ends were cut back, 0 bases at V and 7 bases at J, with 15 bases in the middle. Germline CDR1 is LNHNV and CDR2 is YYDKDF (reference sequence). In DNA form, the CDR3 reads TGTGCCACCAGCAGAGATTTAACAGCATGGAGTGGCTACACCTTC. Translating gives CATSRDLTAWSGYTF.

This clonotype showed up many times. This chain connects TRBV28 to TRBJ1-1, with 9 bases matching TRBD1. CDR1 MDHEN and CDR2 SYDVKM come from the germline V gene. The trim removed 6 bases at V and 1 base at J, leaving 6 bases unmatched. This CDR3 region has 15 residues. The CDR3 protein is CASSTGGAENTEAFF. The CDR3 bases are TGTGCCAGCAGCACAGGGGGCGCCGAGAACACTGAAGCTTTCTTT.

Concerning this clonotype itself: A much bigger clone sits one base away, suggesting this may be a read error. In DNA form, the CDR3 reads TGCGCCAGCAGCCACGGGGGCGGGAACACCGGGGAGCTGTTTTTT. It encodes CASSHGGGNTGELFF. This sequence joins TRBV4-3 and TRBJ2-2; possibly TRBD1 or TRBD2 for D (6 bases each). Germline CDR1 LGHNA, CDR2 YSLEER. There are 15 residues in the CDR3. Trimming took 3 bases from V and 1 from J, leaving 9 bases between them.